The clone carrying this T cell receptor (beta chain) was observed many times. What it binds is not known. This sample was included in a study of T cells in Graves' hyperthyroidism and ophthalmopathy. The PBMCs studied were ones that came from 8.5 to 10 ml fresh peripheral blood. TCR beta CDR3 sequences were amplified from RNA transcripts. RT-PCR in the first round (using the HTBI primer set) targeted the TCR CDR3. Each CDR3 protein is one row after TCRdb ran MiXCR on the multiplex PCR reads. The sample holds approximately 400,000 distinct CDR3 sequences; roughly an eighth are singletons and the top ten take around 27%. This CDR3 contains 16 residues. Germline-derived CDR1 and CDR2 are SGDLS and YYNGEE. V shed 0 bases, J shed 3 bases, and the junction held 6 bases outside the gene matches. Study-wide points: Most expanded thyroid clonotypes above 0.001 also appeared in blood.

This clonotype was sampled from a man in his fifties or sixties with Graves' ophthalmopathy. Sample: blood. The chain employs TRBV9 and TRBJ2-3; 8 bases are shared with TRBD2. DNA of the CDR3: TGTGCCAGCAGCGTAGGGAGCGGGAGCATAACAGATACGCAGTATTTT. Residues: CASSVGSGSITDTQYF. Based on the CDR3 plus reference TRBV9 and TRBJ2-3, the full variable domain is DSGVTQTPKHLITATGQRVTLRCSPRSGDLSVYWYQQSLDQGLQFLIQYYNGEERAKGNILERFSAQQFPDLHSELNLSSLELGDSALYFCASSVGSGSITDTQYFGPGTRLTVL.